This TCR beta chain was recorded in a study of lymphopenia after photon versus proton radiotherapy. Assay: immunoSEQ multiplex PCR; the TCRdb copy retains only in-frame clones and omits some. This table holds more than 4,000 clones, 70% to 90% found once. For this clone: Its antigen is unidentified.

The study, taken as a whole, reports: Post-nadir diversity loss with photons came from oligoclonal expansion, particularly CD8+ Temra cells. Photon-treated patients lost naive T cells and TCR diversity; proton-treated stayed stable. In patients who died, overall survival fell as post-nadir TCR diversity dropped more. Only patients who died were analyzed for survival; proton advantage is unproven.

This CDR3 spans 14 amino acids. The V segment lost 0 bases and the J segment 5 bases; nucleotides outside the gene matches: 1. In germline, CDR1 is SGHRS, CDR2 YFSETQ. The sequencing used peripheral blood, collected from a patient treated with photon-based radiotherapy. This rearrangement joins TRBV5-1 to TRBJ2-5, with 10 bases that match TRBD1. This TCR came from a man older than 75 with cholangiocarcinoma. CDR3 loop: CASSLAGQGETQYF. CDR3 nucleotide sequence: TGCGCCAGCAGCTTGGCGGGACAGGGGGAGACCCAGTACTTC.